This TCR beta chain appears in the sequencing data of a study of control samples from healthy donors and cancer patients. The CDR3 has 13 amino acids. The V end was cut by 2 bases, the J end by 1 base, with 6 bases between. Germline lookup yields CDR1 SGHRS and CDR2 YFSETQ. The method was immunoSEQ multiplex PCR; TCRdb's version includes in-frame clones alone and lacks a portion of them. The data contain 63,000 or so clones, roughly 89% of them singletons. The V call is TRBV5-1, the J call TRBJ1-1; D uncertain. Sequenced: PBMCs. The origin of this receptor is a man in his sixties with colorectal cancer. The DNA for the CDR3 is TGCGCCAGCAGCTTAGGTCCGAACACTGAAGCTTTCTTT. Protein product: CASSLGPNTEAFF.